This T cell receptor (beta chain) is drawn from a study of T-cell memory formation after mild COVID-19. The wider study: Across donors, TCR clusters were largely donor specific.

Whole-study results and caveats: Pre-infection memory contained some responding clones, which suggested that cross-reactive memory had joined. CD4+ clones that contracted lay mainly in CM and EM; CD8+ ones lay in EMRA.

TCRdb recomputed calls from the 5' RACE reads with MiXCR, one row per CDR3 protein. The data contain some 110,000 distinct CDR3 sequences, approximately 15% of them singletons. In its sample, this clonotype was seen many times. Its antigen is currently unknown. V shed 6 bases and J shed 0 bases, with 11 bases lying between them. This CDR3 region has 14 residues. The V call is TRBV12-3 or TRBV12-4, the J call TRBJ2-5, with D perhaps TRBD1 (6 bases). This TCR derives from an adult woman who had mild COVID-19 (a few samples of this study predate the infection). Cell type and time point are not known. The sample taken for sequencing was PBMCs or a T cell subset sorted from them (not recorded which). The CDR3 DNA sequence: TGTGCCAGCAGCCGTACAGGGTACCAAGAGACCCAGTACTTC. It translates to CASSRTGYQETQYF.